Reported below is one T cell receptor (beta chain). Its antigen is not identified. Total RNA and DNA came together from about 21-30 mg of bulk tissue without cell sorting. Histology found more than 75% viable tumor cells per sample. This record belongs to a study of tumor-infiltrating lymphocytes in primary liver carcinoma. About the research overall: The patients included men and women who were aged 30 to 69 years.

Trimming removed 6 bases from V and 4 bases from J, with 18 bases in between. The CDR3 sequence is 15 residues long. Notes on the study in general: It was observed that only about 7-24% of the top clones appeared in every one of the five tumor regions.

A primer matching the constant region was used to make TCR beta cDNA from approximately 500 ng of total RNA. Slightly modified ARM-PCR served as the procedure for the TCR beta libraries. These libraries came from three rounds of nested multiplex PCR. A C-beta reverse primer and TRBV1-TRBV30 forward primers served in each of the first two PCR rounds, at 10 cycles apiece. Each CDR3 protein gets one entry after TCRdb re-called the multiplex PCR reads with MiXCR. Altogether more than 60,000 distinct CDR3 sequences are present, over 60% being singletons, with the ten largest covering about 27%. The chain uses TRBV12-3 or TRBV12-4 and TRBJ1-2; D not certain. Material: liver tumor tissue from sampling region 4. Subset described: tumor region T4, right-lateral pole. The receptor's source is a man aged 40-49 years with primary liver carcinoma and hepatitis B virus infection. The CDR3 spells CASSPGIGLRYGYTF. The DNA of the CDR3 is TGTGCCAGCAGCCCCGGCATCGGTCTGCGCTATGGCTACACCTTC.